The 27 T cell receptor beta chains below all came from one sample that was sequenced in a study of T cell responses to AZD1222 COVID-19 vaccine. Data came from immunoSEQ multiplex PCR; TCRdb stores just in-frame clones and leaves some out. The sample lists about 100,000 clones; around 87% were seen once. The sequencing used peripheral blood, collected on day 0 of AZD1222 vaccination. These receptors all stem from an adult in good health.

This clone was found once. The chain uses TRBV9 and TRBJ2-1; D remains unclear. V lost 3 bases and J 0 bases, leaving 13 bases between the germline ends. CDR1 SGDLS and CDR2 YYNGEE come from the germline V gene. The CDR3 runs 16 residues. The CDR3 here is CASSARESPSYNEQFF. The CDR3 bases are TGTGCCAGCAGCGCTAGGGAATCTCCCTCCTACAATGAGCAGTTCTTC.

The rearrangement uses TRBV3-1 (or the pseudogene TRBV3-2) and TRBJ1-5; D is uncertain. The V end lost 0 bases, the J end lost 1 base, and 4 bases lay between the germline ends. The germline V gene encodes CDR1 LGHDT and CDR2 YNNKEL (reference sequence). This CDR3 region has 14 residues. CDR3 DNA sequence: TGTGCCAGCAGCCAAGATCGAAGCAATCAGCCCCAGCATTTT. Translated, it gives CASSQDRSNQPQHF.

This chain joins TRBV7-7 and TRBJ2-1; weak D call: TRBD1 (6 bases). CDR3 length: 14 residues. The V gene lost 5 bases and the J gene lost 4 bases, with 12 bases spanning the gap. Germline V gives CDR1 SSHAT, CDR2 FNYEAQ (reference sequence). For the CDR3, the DNA is TGTGCCAGCAGCCCGGGACAAGGATACAATGAGCAGTTCTTC. It encodes CASSPGQGYNEQFF.

The chain has TRBV5-6 and TRBJ1-6, with a tentative D call TRBD1 (6 bases). Germline CDR1 reads SGHDT; CDR2 reads YYEEEE. The CDR3 consists of 15 residues. Trimming took off 4 bases at V and 12 bases at J, with 20 bases between the two ends. CDR3 in amino acids: CASSQTSGVRQPLHF. CDR3 DNA sequence: TGTGCCAGCAGCCAGACGTCAGGGGTCCGCCAACCCCTCCACTTT.

V gene TRBV5-1 combines with J gene TRBJ2-3; 8 positions match TRBD2. The CDR3 is 15 residues long. Germline CDR1 SGHRS, CDR2 YFSETQ. Trimming took 2 bases from V and 2 from J; bases not matched to a gene: 4. The DNA of the CDR3 is TGCGCCAGCAGCTTAGCGGGGGACATCACAGATACGCAGTATTTT. Translation: CASSLAGDITDTQYF.

This chain joins TRBV6-5 and TRBJ1-1, with D possibly being TRBD1 (5 bases). CDR1 is MNHEY and CDR2 is SVGAGI in the germline V gene. V was trimmed by 6 bases and J by 1 base, leaving 15 bases between them. The CDR3 has 15 amino acids. CDR3 in amino acids: CASRQGRSTNTEAFF. CDR3 coding DNA: TGTGCCAGCAGGCAGGGACGGAGCACGAACACTGAAGCTTTCTTT.

This rearrangement joins TRBV7-2 to TRBJ2-5, with D perhaps matching TRBD1 or TRBD2 (6 bases each). V was shortened by 5 bases and J by 4 bases, with 14 bases between the two germline ends. CDR3 length equals 14 residues. Germline CDR1 and CDR2: SGHTA and FQGNSA. In DNA form, the CDR3 reads TGTGCCAGCAGCGCTAGACTAGGGGGAGAGACCCAGTACTTC. Encoded protein: CASSARLGGETQYF. Full variable domain (remainder filled in from reference TRBV7-2 and TRBJ2-5): GAGVSQSPSNKVTEKGKDVELRCDPISGHTALYWYRQSLGQGLEFLIYFQGNSAPDKSGLPSDRFSAERTGGSVSTLTIQRTQQEDSAVYLCASSARLGGETQYFGPGTRLLVL.

The chain employs TRBV11-3 and TRBJ1-1; 8 nucleotides agree with TRBD1. CDR1 and CDR2 from the germline V gene are SGHNT and YENEEA. J was trimmed by 0 bases and V by 5 bases; bases with no gene match: 5. The CDR3 totals 15 residues. CDR3 DNA: TGTGCCAGCAGCCATGACAGGGGCTTGAACACTGAAGCTTTCTTT. Amino acid sequence: CASSHDRGLNTEAFF.

The chain uses TRBV4-2 and TRBJ1-1; TRBD1 is a possible D gene (6 bases). There are 17 residues in the CDR3. Per germline, CDR1 LGHNA and CDR2 YNFKEQ. Deletions cut 0 bases from V and 0 bases from J, with 14 bases between. Here the CDR3 DNA reads TGTGCCAGCAGCCAAGAGTGGGGGCAGGACATGAACACTGAAGCTTTCTTT. As protein: CASSQEWGQDMNTEAFF.

This clone was seen a few times. The CDR3 here is CASSPNSGRRTGELFF. CDR3 sequence (DNA): TGTGCCAGCAGCCCGAATAGCGGGAGGCGCACCGGGGAGCTGTTTTTT. The rearrangement links TRBV5-4 to TRBJ2-2; 10 bases line up with TRBD2. CDR3 size: 16 residues. Germline CDR1 is SGHNT and CDR2 is YYREEE (reference sequence). Trimming took 4 bases from V and 4 from J; bases not matched to a gene: 7.

V is TRBV5-8 and J is TRBJ2-7, with D possibly matching TRBD1 (5 bases). This CDR3 has 15 amino acids. Germline V gene lookup returns CDR1 SGHTS and CDR2 YDEGEE. With 4 bases removed from V and 4 bases from J, the gap between germline ends came to 18 bases. The chain's CDR3 is CASSPGAGFTYEQYF. In nucleotides, the CDR3 is TGTGCCAGCAGCCCTGGGGCAGGGTTTACGTACGAGCAGTACTTC.

The V and J genes are TRBV19 and TRBJ2-5; the match to TRBD2 covers 10 bases. CDR1 LNHDA and CDR2 SQIVND come from the germline V gene (reference sequence). With V trimmed by 5 bases and J by 5 bases, 8 bases remained unmatched. The CDR3 contains 15 residues. This chain's CDR3 is CASSGSGGLAETQYF. The CDR3 DNA reads TGTGCCAGTAGTGGTAGCGGGGGGCTGGCGGAGACCCAGTACTTC.

The rearrangement links TRBV7-3 to TRBJ2-2; D is unclear. Germline CDR1 is SGHTA and CDR2 is FQGTGA. Trimming stripped 5 bases from V and 3 bases from J, with 13 bases between. This CDR3 comprises 15 residues. CDR3: CASSQMGGDTGELFF. As DNA, the CDR3 is TGTGCCAGCAGCCAAATGGGTGGGGACACCGGGGAGCTGTTTTTT.

The CDR3: CASTEFLGTADPSGNTIYF. The CDR3 nucleotides are TGTGCCAGCACCGAATTTCTAGGGACGGCGGATCCCTCTGGAAACACCATATATTTT. This chain connects TRBV7-9 to TRBJ1-3; tentative D call: TRBD1 (5 bases). Germline values: CDR1 SEHNR, CDR2 FQNEAQ (reference sequence). Trimming cost V 7 bases and J 0 bases, with 25 bases left between them. This CDR3 has 19 residues. The full variable domain, in which reference TRBV7-9 and TRBJ1-3 provide the parts outside the CDR3, is DTGVSQNPRHKITKRGQNVTFRCDPISEHNRLYWYRQTLGQGPEFLTYFQNEAQLEKSRLLSDRFSAERPKGSFSTLEIQRTEQGDSAMYLCASTEFLGTADPSGNTIYFGEGSWLTVV.

The chain carries TRBV4-3 and TRBJ1-2; TRBD1 is a possible D gene (6 bases). CDR1 is LGHNA, CDR2 YSLEER, per germline. V shed 0 bases and J shed 6 bases, with 14 bases lying between them. The CDR3 extends over 15 amino acids. The CDR3 DNA is TGCGCCAGCAGCCAAGATCGCGGGGCAGGGGATGGCTACACCTTC. Residues: CASSQDRGAGDGYTF.

The chain recombines TRBV9 with TRBJ2-1; D tentatively fits TRBD1 or TRBD2 (5 bases each). The CDR3 consists of 12 residues. V lost 5 bases and J 7 bases, leaving 10 bases between the germline ends. Germline V gene lookup returns CDR1 SGDLS and CDR2 YYNGEE. The chain's CDR3 is CASSRGVNEQFF. The CDR3 nucleotides are TGTGCCAGCAGTCGAGGGGTGAATGAGCAGTTCTTC.

In this sample, this clone turned up once. This chain joins TRBV3-1 (or the pseudogene TRBV3-2) and TRBJ2-1; 7 bases are a match to TRBD2. CDR1 LGHDT and CDR2 YNNKEL come from the germline V gene (reference sequence). Trimming at V came to 2 bases and at J to 15 bases, leaving 7 bases not matched to a gene. The CDR3 totals 12 residues. The CDR3 DNA sequence: TGTGCCAGCAGCCAAAGCGGGGAGGGCCGGTTCTTC. Translation: CASSQSGEGRFF.

This rearrangement joins TRBV19 to TRBJ2-7; tentative D call: TRBD1 (5 bases). The ends were cut back, 5 bases at V and 5 bases at J, with 16 bases in the middle. The CDR3 extends over 14 amino acids. Germline values: CDR1 LNHDA, CDR2 SQIVND (reference sequence). DNA for the CDR3: TGTGCCAGTAGTCTCCAGGGATCTAAGAACGAGCAGTACTTC. Protein: CASSLQGSKNEQYF.

The chain uses TRBV7-9 and TRBJ2-7; TRBD2 might be the D (5 bases). CDR3 length: 14 amino acids. The ends were cut back, 5 bases at V and 5 bases at J, with 16 bases in the middle. Germline loops: CDR1 SEHNR, CDR2 FQNEAQ (reference sequence). The CDR3 DNA reads TGTGCCAGCAGCCCACGGGAAGGGTACAACGAGCAGTACTTC. Translating gives CASSPREGYNEQYF. The whole variable domain, filled in from reference TRBV7-9 and TRBJ2-7, reads DTGVSQNPRHKITKRGQNVTFRCDPISEHNRLYWYRQTLGQGPEFLTYFQNEAQLEKSRLLSDRFSAERPKGSFSTLEIQRTEQGDSAMYLCASSPREGYNEQYFGPGTRLTVT.

This clone was seen more than once but under ten times. The gene calls are TRBV20-1 and TRBJ2-7; D unclear. V was shortened by 3 bases and J by 9 bases, with 12 bases between the two germline ends. There are 11 residues in the CDR3. Germline CDR1 DFQATT, CDR2 SNEGSKA (reference sequence). The CDR3 here is CSASGQLGQYF. The CDR3 DNA sequence: TGCAGTGCTAGTGGCCAGCTTGGGCAGTACTTC.

The chain is built from TRBV19 and TRBJ2-2; D uncertain. Germline assignment: CDR1 LNHDA and CDR2 SQIVND (reference sequence). Trimming removed 7 bases from V and 4 bases from J, with 16 bases in between. The CDR3 is made up of 15 amino acids. CDR3 region: CASTTLKGGTGELFF. The CDR3 DNA sequence: TGTGCCAGTACCACCCTCAAAGGTGGCACCGGGGAGCTGTTTTTT.

V usage is TRBV19 and J usage is TRBJ1-2; 7 bases fit TRBD1. The V gene end was trimmed by 6 bases and the J gene end by 0 bases; junction bases not matched to a gene: 10. Per germline, CDR1 LNHDA and CDR2 SQIVND (reference sequence). The CDR3 spans 16 residues. The CDR3 coding sequence is TGTGCCAGTAGCAAACAGCCGGGACAGCCTAACTATGGCTACACCTTC. This gives the protein CASSKQPGQPNYGYTF.

The V gene is TRBV6-5, the J gene TRBJ2-7, with D tentatively TRBD2 (6 bases). This CDR3 is built from 15 residues. Looked up from germline, CDR1 is MNHEY and CDR2 is SVGAGI. The V end was cut by 6 bases, the J end by 3 bases, with 18 bases between. In nucleotides, the CDR3 is TGTGCCAGCAGGTCGGACGGAGGGGCCGGCTACGAGCAGTACTTC. Its translation: CASRSDGGAGYEQYF.

The chain has TRBV9 and TRBJ2-5; 8 bases align to TRBD2. The CDR3 runs 17 residues. Germline V lookup: CDR1 SGDLS, CDR2 YYNGEE. V was pared by 5 bases and J by 4 bases, with 16 bases of the junction left unmatched. The CDR3 sequence is CASSSPLGASGSETQYF. CDR3 nucleotides: TGTGCCAGCAGTTCCCCGTTAGGTGCTAGCGGGTCAGAGACCCAGTACTTC.

This chain connects TRBV12-3 or TRBV12-4 to TRBJ1-2; no clear D gene. Deletions cut 3 bases from V and 4 bases from J, with 6 bases between. The CDR3 spans 12 residues. This CDR3 reads CASSFPGYGYTF. The CDR3 DNA follows: TGTGCCAGCAGTTTTCCTGGCTATGGCTACACCTTC.

V and J are TRBV6-6 and TRBJ2-1; D remains ambiguous. Germline CDR1 and CDR2: MNHNY and SVGAGI (reference sequence). This CDR3 comprises 13 residues. V was cut by 6 bases and J by 3 bases, with 9 bases left in between. The CDR3 spells CASSPRLYNEQFF. CDR3 bases: TGTGCCAGCAGCCCGCGGCTCTACAATGAGCAGTTCTTC.

The CDR3 region has the DNA TGTGCCAGTAGTATAGATCAGCGGGAGGGCCGAGAGCAGTTCTTC. It specifies CASSIDQREGREQFF. V is TRBV19 and J is TRBJ2-1, with 10 bases matching TRBD2. The V gene end was trimmed by 0 bases and the J gene end by 10 bases; junction bases not matched to a gene: 6. From germline, CDR1 is LNHDA and CDR2 SQIVND (reference sequence). The CDR3 is made up of 15 amino acids.